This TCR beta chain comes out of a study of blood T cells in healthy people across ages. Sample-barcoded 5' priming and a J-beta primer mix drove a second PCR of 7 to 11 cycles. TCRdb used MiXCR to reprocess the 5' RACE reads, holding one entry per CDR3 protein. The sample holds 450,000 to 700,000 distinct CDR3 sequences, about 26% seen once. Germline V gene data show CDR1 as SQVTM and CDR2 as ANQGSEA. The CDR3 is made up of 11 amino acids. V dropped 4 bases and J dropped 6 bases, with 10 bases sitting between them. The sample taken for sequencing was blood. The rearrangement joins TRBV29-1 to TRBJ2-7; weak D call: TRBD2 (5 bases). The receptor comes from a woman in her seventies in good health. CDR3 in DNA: TGCAGCGTTGTGGCTAGCCTCGAGCAGTACTTC. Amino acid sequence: CSVVASLEQYF.